This entry lists 26 T cell receptor beta chains sequenced from one sample in a study of graft-versus-host responses after intestinal transplantation. Libraries were prepared by immunoSEQ multiplex PCR; TCRdb keeps only in-frame clonotypes and omits some of them. Of about 120,000 clones listed, 90% were seen once; the top ten hold 0.18%. These receptors' antigens are unknown. Here the sequenced sample was unstimulated CD4+ T cells sorted from spleen or lymph node cells, taken before intestinal transplant. These receptors all come from a human donor who received an intestinal transplant.

Written as DNA, the CDR3 is TGTGCCAGCTCACTCCCGGACTCCTACGAGCAGTACTTC. Protein sequence: CASSLPDSYEQYF. The V call is TRBV18, the J call TRBJ2-5; D uncertain. The assigned J gene may be wrong: the sequence end matches TRBJ2-7 better. CDR1 KGHSH and CDR2 LQKENI come from the germline V gene. This CDR3 has 13 residues.

The gene calls are TRBV6-5 and TRBJ2-1; the match to TRBD1 covers 7 bases. CDR1 is MNHEY, CDR2 SVGAGI, per germline. The CDR3 is 15 amino acids. With V trimmed by 5 bases and J by 0 bases, 4 bases remained unmatched. CDR3 residues: CASSRQGFSYNEQFF. CDR3 in DNA: TGTGCCAGCAGTAGACAGGGCTTCTCCTACAATGAGCAGTTCTTC.

The chain employs TRBV10-1 and TRBJ1-1, with TRBD1 identical over 7 bases. V dropped 5 bases and J dropped 4; count of bases not matched to a gene: 7. CDR1 and CDR2 from the germline V gene are WNHNN and SYGVQD (reference sequence). The CDR3 runs 14 residues. The chain's CDR3 is CASSPGGYGTEAFF. DNA for the CDR3: TGCGCCAGCAGTCCAGGGGGGTACGGCACTGAAGCTTTCTTT.

V is TRBV19 and J is TRBJ1-1, with D perhaps matching TRBD1 (6 bases). The CDR3 runs 14 residues. Trimming took off 3 bases at V and 2 bases at J, with 10 bases between the two ends. CDR1 is LNHDA, CDR2 SQIVND, per germline (reference sequence). Written as DNA, the CDR3 is TGTGCCAGTAGTATCGGACAGCCAAACACTGAAGCTTTCTTT. Translating gives CASSIGQPNTEAFF.

Comment on this clone: The germline gene is not matched at one end of the junction; a read error may be the cause. This chain uses TRBV11-2 with TRBJ2-3, with D perhaps matching TRBD2 (5 bases). Germline V gene sequence: CDR1 SGHAT, CDR2 FQNNGV. The CDR3 is 16 amino acids. Here the CDR3 DNA reads TGTGCCAGCAGCATAATCGGGTGGGCTAGCAGAGATACGCAGTATTTT. Encoded protein: CASSIIGWASRDTQYF.

Here the CDR3 reads CASSPGLFAYEQYF. The CDR3 DNA sequence: TGTGCCAGCTCACCGGGACTGTTCGCCTACGAGCAGTACTTC. This chain uses TRBV18 with TRBJ2-7; perhaps TRBD2 as D (6 bases). Trimming removed 3 bases from V and 2 bases from J, with 11 bases in between. CDR3 size: 14 residues. Germline CDR1 KGHSH, CDR2 LQKENI.

V and J are TRBV23-1 and TRBJ2-3, with a possible D match to TRBD2 (6 bases). TRBV23-1 is given ORF status, its function remaining uncertain. V shed 6 bases and J shed 0 bases, with 13 bases lying between them. The CDR3 spans 15 residues. CDR3 region: CASRNSGPSTDTQYF. CDR3 coding DNA: TGCGCCAGCAGAAATAGCGGACCCAGCACAGATACGCAGTATTTT.

The table lists this clone with a few counts. V usage is TRBV7-2 and J usage is TRBJ2-7; possible D gene TRBD1, 5 bases. The CDR3 is made up of 13 amino acids. V lost 5 bases and J 6 bases, leaving 14 bases between the germline ends. Germline V lookup: CDR1 SGHTA, CDR2 FQGNSA. The CDR3 nucleotides read TGTGCCAGCAGCCCTCAGACAGCTTTCGAGCAGTACTTC. It translates to CASSPQTAFEQYF. The variable domain in full, completed from reference TRBV7-2 and TRBJ2-7, reads GAGVSQSPSNKVTEKGKDVELRCDPISGHTALYWYRQSLGQGLEFLIYFQGNSAPDKSGLPSDRFSAERTGGSVSTLTIQRTQQEDSAVYLCASSPQTAFEQYFGPGTRLTVT.

The rearrangement uses TRBV5-1 and TRBJ2-1, with D possibly matching TRBD2 (6 bases). Trimming removed 0 bases from V and 9 bases from J, with 16 bases in between. Germline V gene lookup returns CDR1 SGHRS and CDR2 YFSETQ. This CDR3 has 15 amino acids. DNA for the CDR3: TGCGCCAGCAGCTTGGTGTTAGGAGGGACCGTTGAGCAGTTCTTC. Translation gives CASSLVLGGTVEQFF. The whole variable domain, filled in from reference TRBV5-1 and TRBJ2-1, reads KAGVTQTPRYLIKTRGQQVTLSCSPISGHRSVSWYQQTPGQGLQFLFEYFSETQRNKGNFPGRFSGRQFSNSRSEMNVSTLELGDSALYLCASSLVLGGTVEQFFGPGTRLTVL.

This chain joins TRBV5-4 and TRBJ1-2; 9 bases line up with TRBD1. This CDR3 spans 16 amino acids. CDR1 and CDR2 from the germline V gene are SGHNT and YYREEE (reference sequence). V was clipped by 0 bases and J by 5 bases; unmatched bases: 8. CDR3 nucleotides: TGTGCCAGCAGCTTGGGGGCCGGGACAGGGCCGTATGGCTACACCTTC. Encoded protein: CASSLGAGTGPYGYTF.

V gene TRBV6-5 combines with J gene TRBJ1-1; D might be TRBD1 (6 bases). Trimming cost V 1 base and J 1 base, with 10 bases left between them. Per the germline V gene, CDR1 is MNHEY and CDR2 is SVGAGI. The CDR3 contains 15 residues. This chain's CDR3 is CASSYLRTANTEAFF. The CDR3, as DNA: TGTGCCAGCAGTTACTTACGGACAGCGAACACTGAAGCTTTCTTT.

The V gene is TRBV30, the J gene TRBJ1-2, with TRBD1 as a possible D gene (6 bases). The CDR3 length is 14 residues. Per the germline V gene, CDR1 is GTSNPN and CDR2 is SVGIG (reference sequence). V was shortened by 5 bases and J by 1 base, with 14 bases between the two germline ends. Written as DNA, the CDR3 is TGTGCCTGGGAGGGGGATAAGGGTAACTATGGCTACACCTTC. Its protein product is CAWEGDKGNYGYTF.

The rearrangement joins TRBV28 to TRBJ1-3; 8 bases match TRBD1. There are 15 residues in the CDR3. Germline V gene lookup returns CDR1 MDHEN and CDR2 SYDVKM. The junction had 8 bases not matched to a gene; V was cut back by 8 bases and J by 2 bases. In DNA, the CDR3 is TGTGCCAGCGGAACTCCGGACAGGGCTGGAAACACCATATATTTT. Its protein is CASGTPDRAGNTIYF.

The chain carries TRBV27 and TRBJ1-3; perhaps TRBD1 as D (6 bases). Germline V gene sequence: CDR1 MNHEY, CDR2 SMNVEV (reference sequence). V shed 3 bases and J shed 4 bases, with 13 bases lying between them. This CDR3 spans 15 amino acids. The CDR3 loop reads CASSFKLGTGNTIYF. The CDR3 coding sequence is TGTGCCAGCAGTTTTAAATTGGGGACAGGAAACACCATATATTTT.

In DNA form, the CDR3 reads TGCGCCAGCAGCTTGGGGCCAGCGTTAGATGAAAAACTGTTTTTT. It is translated as CASSLGPALDEKLFF. The chain couples TRBV5-1 to TRBJ1-4; D is unclear. Germline V gene data show CDR1 as SGHRS and CDR2 as YFSETQ. The V end lost 0 bases, the J end lost 6 bases, and 12 bases lay between the germline ends. This CDR3 region has 15 residues.

This chain uses TRBV6-5 with TRBJ2-1; perhaps TRBD1 as D (6 bases). Trimming cost V 8 bases and J 9 bases, with 20 bases left between them. Germline loops: CDR1 MNHEY, CDR2 SVGAGI. The CDR3 loop spans 14 amino acids. This chain's CDR3 is CASSSDWVGGEQFF. The DNA for the CDR3 is TGTGCCAGCTCCAGCGACTGGGTAGGGGGTGAGCAGTTCTTC.

This sequence joins TRBV7-9 and TRBJ1-4, with TRBD1 identical over 10 bases. The CDR3 is made up of 17 amino acids. V shed 3 bases, J shed 7 bases, and the junction held 11 bases outside the gene matches. Germline V gene lookup returns CDR1 SEHNR and CDR2 FQNEAQ (reference sequence). DNA of the CDR3: TGTGCCAGCAGCTTGGGACAGGGGACCCAATATGGTGAAAAACTGTTTTTT. This sequence encodes CASSLGQGTQYGEKLFF.

The chain uses TRBV7-9 and TRBJ1-5, with a tentative D call TRBD1 (6 bases). The CDR3 consists of 14 residues. The germline gives CDR1 SEHNR, CDR2 FQNEAQ (reference sequence). V was cut by 5 bases and J by 7 bases, with 15 bases left in between. CDR3 sequence (DNA): TGTGCCAGCAGCAATGCGGGGGGGGGCCAGCCCCAGCATTTT. It is translated as CASSNAGGGQPQHF. Using reference TRBV7-9 and TRBJ1-5 for the parts outside the CDR3, the full variable domain is DTGVSQNPRHKITKRGQNVTFRCDPISEHNRLYWYRQTLGQGPEFLTYFQNEAQLEKSRLLSDRFSAERPKGSFSTLEIQRTEQGDSAMYLCASSNAGGGQPQHFGDGTRLSIL.

This clone appeared once. The chain links TRBV7-8 to TRBJ1-1, with D unclear. Between the trimmed V and J ends, which lost 5 bases and 0 bases, there was a span of 7 bases. There are 13 residues in the CDR3. Germline V gene lookup returns CDR1 SGHVS and CDR2 FQNEAQ. CDR3: CASSRALNTEAFF. Written as DNA, the CDR3 is TGTGCCAGCAGCCGCGCTCTGAACACTGAAGCTTTCTTT.

The genes are TRBV29-1 and TRBJ2-1; the match to TRBD1 covers 7 bases. This CDR3 is 16 amino acids long. The J segment lost 0 bases and the V segment lost 0 bases, leaving 5 bases of the junction unmatched. Germline CDR1 SQVTM, CDR2 ANQGSEA. The CDR3 spells CSVEEDRLSSYNEQFF. CDR3 nucleotides: TGCAGCGTTGAAGAGGACAGGTTAAGCTCCTACAATGAGCAGTTCTTC.

This chain uses TRBV7-2 with TRBJ2-2; 8 nucleotides agree with TRBD1. The CDR3 loop spans 15 amino acids. The trim removed 5 bases at V and 5 bases at J, leaving 7 bases unmatched. Germline lookup yields CDR1 SGHTA and CDR2 FQGNSA. CDR3 in amino acids: CASSKTGVGTGELFF. In DNA form, the CDR3 reads TGTGCCAGCAGCAAGACAGGGGTTGGGACCGGGGAGCTGTTTTTT.

Only one count was recorded for this clone. V gene TRBV30 combines with J gene TRBJ1-2; D uncertain. CDR3 size: 14 residues. Germline loops: CDR1 GTSNPN, CDR2 SVGIG (reference sequence). Trimming pared 0 bases from V and 4 bases from J, leaving 12 bases between. The CDR3 coding sequence is TGTGCCTGGAGTGTACGAGGTCAGAGCTATGGCTACACCTTC. Encoded protein: CAWSVRGQSYGYTF.

The V and J genes are TRBV18 and TRBJ2-1, with 7 positions matching TRBD1. This CDR3 is 16 amino acids long. J gave up 2 bases and V 3 bases, and 7 bases lay outside the gene matches. CDR1 and CDR2 from the germline V gene are KGHSH and LQKENI. CDR3 loop: CASSPNLRGTYNEQFF. The CDR3 nucleotides read TGTGCCAGCTCACCCAATCTCAGGGGGACCTACAATGAGCAGTTCTTC.

The V and J genes are TRBV7-2 and TRBJ2-7, with D unclear. V lost 0 bases and J lost 3, with 3 bases in between. The CDR3 is 12 amino acids. Germline CDR1 is SGHTA and CDR2 is FQGNSA. In DNA form, the CDR3 reads TGTGCCAGCAGCTTAGCTAACTACGAGCAGTACTTC. This translates into CASSLANYEQYF.

The CDR3 DNA follows: TGCGCCAGCAGCTTGGGGAGAGATCAGCCCCAGCATTTT. Protein sequence: CASSLGRDQPQHF. V usage is TRBV5-1 and J usage is TRBJ1-5, with no clear D. There are 13 residues in the CDR3. The V end was cut by 0 bases, the J end by 5 bases, with 6 bases between. CDR1 is SGHRS, CDR2 YFSETQ, per germline.

V usage is TRBV5-4 and J usage is TRBJ1-1, with 7 nucleotides matching TRBD1. V dropped 4 bases and J dropped 6; count of bases not matched to a gene: 3. Germline-derived CDR1 and CDR2 are SGHNT and YYREEE (reference sequence). This CDR3 spans 12 amino acids. CDR3 residues: CASSRGPAEAFF. In nucleotides, the CDR3 is TGTGCCAGCAGCAGGGGGCCCGCTGAAGCTTTCTTT. Together with reference TRBV5-4 and TRBJ1-1, the CDR3 gives the full variable domain: ETGVTQSPTHLIKTRGQQVTLRCSSQSGHNTVSWYQQALGQGPQFIFQYYREEENGRGNFPPRFSGLQFPNYSSELNVNALELDDSALYLCASSRGPAEAFFGQGTRLTVV.